The next 5 T cell receptor beta chains were all read from a single sample in a study of blood T cell repertoires in COVID-19. TCRdb's table, derived via immunoSEQ multiplex PCR, lists solely in-frame clones and lacks some. The repertoire holds fewer than 200,000 clones, around 81% seen once, with approximately 7.6% in the top ten. The sample consisted of peripheral blood. All receptors derive from a woman of 80 years or more with COVID-19, enrolled during active disease.

J is TRBJ2-1 and V is TRBV4-1; a possible D gene is TRBD1 (6 bases). Germline V gene lookup returns CDR1 MGHRA and CDR2 YSYEKL. The V end was cut by 3 bases, the J end by 10 bases, with 19 bases between. This CDR3 has 15 residues. CDR3 region: CASSHWGRAAPEQFF. CDR3 nucleotides: TGCGCCAGCAGCCACTGGGGGCGGGCGGCCCCCGAGCAGTTCTTC.

This clone was detected only once. The rearrangement joins TRBV5-1 to TRBJ1-1, with D tentatively TRBD1 (6 bases). The CDR3 totals 15 residues. The germline gives CDR1 SGHRS, CDR2 YFSETQ. Trimming took off 2 bases at V and 7 bases at J, with 18 bases between the two ends. Written as DNA, the CDR3 is TGCGCCAGCAGCTTAGAACCTACCGGGACACATGAAGCTTTCTTT. Protein product: CASSLEPTGTHEAFF.

The V call is TRBV4-1, the J call TRBJ2-1, with D maybe TRBD2 (6 bases). Trimming cost V 3 bases and J 7 bases, with 19 bases left between them. CDR3 length: 16 amino acids. CDR1 is MGHRA, CDR2 YSYEKL, per germline. CDR3 in amino acids: CASSHIATSPLNEQFF. As DNA, the CDR3 is TGCGCCAGCAGCCATATTGCCACTAGCCCACTTAATGAGCAGTTCTTC.

V is TRBV19 and J is TRBJ2-2, with D possibly TRBD2 on 7 matching bases. Germline lookup yields CDR1 LNHDA and CDR2 SQIVND (reference sequence). V lost 3 bases and J lost 4, with 21 bases in between. The CDR3 covers 18 residues. In DNA, the CDR3 is TGTGCCAGTAGTATCCACAGGGCGGCGGGAGTTATCACCGGGGAGCTGTTTTTT. It encodes CASSIHRAAGVITGELFF.

The rearrangement links TRBV20-1 to TRBJ1-5, with D hard to call. Trimming took off 4 bases at V and 9 bases at J, with 19 bases between the two ends. Germline lookup yields CDR1 DFQATT and CDR2 SNEGSKA (reference sequence). The CDR3 has 14 residues. CDR3 residues: CSATESGVPGPQHF. The DNA of the CDR3 is TGCAGTGCTACTGAATCCGGGGTCCCGGGGCCCCAGCATTTT.